The clone carrying this T cell receptor beta chain was found a few times. Its specificity is unknown. The sample originates from a study of identical twins. The CDR3 covers 14 residues. V was pared by 5 bases and J by 6 bases, with 4 bases of the junction left unmatched. Germline loops: CDR1 SGHKS, CDR2 YYEKEE (reference sequence). Study-wide results and limits: Rather than following the same donors, the conclusions depended on cross-sectional statistical analysis.

A universal primer site arose from template switching, and cDNA bore unique molecular identifiers. TCRdb itself ran the 5' RACE reads through MiXCR, one entry per CDR3 protein. Here the sample spans 650,000 to 750,000 distinct CDR3 sequences, 21% being singletons. The data were also submitted as part of a second study, on T cells expressing NK-cell markers. From that second work: Evidence did not settle whether expanded NKG2C+ T cell clones targeted HCMV.

The receptor was isolated from a woman aged 18-29 years in good health. J is TRBJ2-1 and V is TRBV5-5, with 11 bases that match TRBD2. Sample: PBMCs. The CDR3 sequence: CASRGLAGSNEQFF. The CDR3, as DNA: TGTGCCAGCAGAGGACTAGCGGGTTCCAATGAGCAGTTCTTC.